This T cell receptor (beta chain) was observed in a study of Ad26.COV2.S vaccination and SARS-CoV-2 variants. Study conclusions and caveats: Marked by substantial breadth, spike-specific CD8+ and CD4+ T cell responses were reportedly seen after vaccination.

Stated treatment: approximately 18 received Ad26.COV2.S at low or high dose, single or two shots; five or six received placebo; per-sample allocation not given. All samples were drawn on day 63, counting from the first vaccine or placebo injection. The CDR3 spans 11 residues. Germline values: CDR1 GTSNPN, CDR2 SVGIG (reference sequence). V was cut by 5 bases and J by 4 bases, with 8 bases left in between. Regarding this clone: Its cognate antigen is unknown.

This table comes from immunoSEQ multiplex PCR, and its TCRdb copy is limited to in-frame clones, with some not included. This sample has over 400,000 clones, with nearly 90% found just once. The sequencing used peripheral blood, collected in a trial of Ad26.COV2.S vaccine versus placebo. The chain joins TRBV30 to TRBJ1-2; D is ambiguous. The TCR sequence derives from a person between 18 and 65 years old who received the Ad26.COV2.S COVID-19 vaccine or a placebo. The CDR3 DNA reads TGTGCCTGGGTACGGGGCTATGGCTACACCTTC. Its protein is CAWVRGYGYTF.